These T cell receptor beta chains were read from a single sample in a study of CD8 T cells in Susac syndrome. Each CDR3 protein is one row after TCRdb ran MiXCR on the immunoSEQ multiplex PCR reads. The table shows 150,000 to 200,000 distinct CDR3 sequences, with around 94% occurring only once. The source material was CD4+ T cells from PBMCs. The receptors shown here come from a human donor with multiple sclerosis. CDR3s include the opening cysteine and the closing phenylalanine or tryptophan. A D gene is named only where the DNA matches it firmly. Only part of the rows carry a size: once, few, many, or a class if the clone is expanded.

TRBJ2-7 NA TRBV12-3/TRBV12-4 NA CASSSEGGEQYF TGTGCCAGCAGCTCCGAGGGGGGCGAGCAGTACTTC
TRBJ2-3 NA TRBV12-3/TRBV12-4 NA CASSSSGADTQYF TGTGCCAGCAGCTCCTCCGGCGCAGATACGCAGTATTTT
TRBJ2-4 once TRBV3-1 NA CASSQEGDNHF TGTGCCAGCAGCCAAGAAGGGGACAACCACTTC
TRBJ2-6 NA TRBV4-1 NA CASSQERGDASSGANVLTF TGCGCCAGCAGCCAAGAAAGGGGGGATGCGTCTTCTGGGGCCAACGTCCTGACTTTC
TRBJ1-2 NA TRBV6-1 NA CASKESLGWNGYTF TGTGCCAGCAAGGAAAGCCTGGGTTGGAACGGCTACACCTTC
TRBJ1-3 once TRBV5-1 NA CASSLTGSSGNTIYF TGCGCCAGCAGCTTGACAGGGAGCTCTGGAAACACCATATATTTT
TRBJ2-1 NA TRBV27 NA CASSVQGTEQFF TGTGCCAGCAGTGTCCAGGGGACTGAGCAGTTCTTC
TRBJ2-5 NA TRBV12-3/TRBV12-4 TRBD1 CASSHGTAQETQYF TGTGCCAGCAGCCACGGGACAGCCCAAGAGACCCAGTACTTC
TRBJ2-5 once TRBV7-9 NA CASSPRVAEPQETQYF TGTGCCAGCAGCCCTAGAGTAGCGGAGCCCCAAGAGACCCAGTACTTC
TRBJ2-3 NA TRBV4-1 NA CASSQEGYPDTQYF TGCGCCAGCAGCCAAGAGGGCTACCCAGATACGCAGTATTTT